These T cell receptor beta chains were read from a single sample in a study of cytomegalovirus exposure and HLA in healthy donors. Assay used: immunoSEQ multiplex PCR; TCRdb lists only in-frame clones, some missing. The sample has some 110,000 clones, around 70% seen once. Sequencing was performed on PBMCs. These receptor sequences come from a man under 40 in good health and CMV-seropositive. CDR3s include the opening cysteine and the closing phenylalanine or tryptophan. Each record gives: D gene, J gene, clone size, V gene, CDR3 protein, CDR3 DNA. The D gene is left open where the match is weak. Clone sizes are given selectively: once, few, many, or a class where the clone is expanded.

D: TRBD1; J: TRBJ2-3; size: -; V: TRBV4-2; CDR3: CASPSGTGATDTQYF; DNA: TGTGCCAGCCCGAGTGGGACAGGGGCCACAGATACGCAGTATTTT
D: -; J: TRBJ2-2; size: -; V: TRBV30; CDR3: CAWSVGSASFTGELFF; DNA: TGTGCCTGGAGTGTGGGCTCTGCCTCGTTCACCGGGGAGCTGTTTTTT
D: TRBD1; J: TRBJ1-5; size: -; V: TRBV6-1; CDR3: CASSESETGGGQPQHF; DNA: TGTGCCAGCAGTGAAAGCGAGACAGGGGGCGGACAGCCCCAGCATTTT
D: -; J: TRBJ1-6; size: -; V: TRBV27; CDR3: CASRLQGAGGSPLHF; DNA: TGTGCCAGCAGGTTACAGGGCGCCGGGGGTTCACCCCTCCACTTT
D: TRBD2; J: TRBJ2-7; size: -; V: TRBV7-2; CDR3: CASSPGLAGGQDEQYF; DNA: TGTGCCAGCAGCCCGGGACTAGCGGGGGGGCAGGACGAGCAGTACTTC
D: TRBD2; J: TRBJ2-5; size: once; V: TRBV29-1; CDR3: CSVDRTSGAGRGETQYF; DNA: TGCAGCGTGGATCGGACTAGCGGGGCCGGGAGAGGGGAGACCCAGTACTTC
D: TRBD2; J: TRBJ2-3; size: -; V: TRBV6-6; CDR3: CASSSPPRDYTDTQYF; DNA: TGTGCCAGCAGTTCTCCCCCAAGGGACTACACAGATACGCAGTATTTT
D: -; J: TRBJ1-2; size: -; V: TRBV29-1; CDR3: CSVAWSYGYTF; DNA: TGCAGCGTGGCCTGGAGCTATGGCTACACCTTC
D: TRBD2; J: TRBJ2-3; size: -; V: TRBV11-2; CDR3: CASSLEPRGGADTQYF; DNA: TGTGCCAGCAGCTTAGAACCCCGCGGGGGGGCAGATACGCAGTATTTT
D: TRBD1; J: TRBJ2-5; size: few; V: TRBV7-8; CDR3: CASSSFGQGAGETQYF; DNA: TGTGCCAGCAGCTCCTTCGGACAGGGGGCGGGCGAGACCCAGTACTTC
D: -; J: TRBJ2-3; size: -; V: TRBV6-5; CDR3: CASSLEGGATDTQYF; DNA: TGTGCCAGCAGTTTAGAAGGGGGGGCTACAGATACGCAGTATTTT
D: -; J: TRBJ1-5; size: few; V: TRBV7-2; CDR3: CASSLAGRNQPQHF; DNA: TGTGCCAGCAGCTTAGCAGGGAGAAATCAGCCCCAGCATTTT
D: -; J: TRBJ1-5; size: -; V: TRBV29-1; CDR3: CSVGHSNQPQHF; DNA: TGCAGCGTGGGACATAGCAATCAGCCCCAGCATTTT
D: -; J: TRBJ2-7; size: -; V: TRBV5-1; CDR3: CASSLEPGRISYEQYF; DNA: TGCGCCAGCAGCTTGGAACCTGGGAGGATCTCCTACGAGCAGTACTTC
D: -; J: TRBJ1-1; size: few; V: TRBV7-2; CDR3: CASSGAGRNTEAFF; DNA: TGTGCCAGCAGCGGTGCAGGGCGGAACACTGAAGCTTTCTTT
D: TRBD1; J: TRBJ1-5; size: few; V: TRBV19; CDR3: CASSISGQADQPQHF; DNA: TGTGCCAGTAGTATATCAGGACAGGCGGATCAGCCCCAGCATTTT
D: -; J: TRBJ1-6; size: -; V: TRBV5-4; CDR3: CASSLNHESPLHF; DNA: TGTGCCAGCAGCCTCAATCACGAGTCACCCCTCCACTTT
D: TRBD1; J: TRBJ2-5; size: -; V: TRBV19; CDR3: CASSITGTDQETQYF; DNA: TGTGCCAGTAGTATAACCGGGACAGACCAAGAGACCCAGTACTTC
D: TRBD1; J: TRBJ2-2; size: -; V: TRBV2; CDR3: CASSEALYRGRTGELFF; DNA: TGTGCCAGCAGTGAAGCGCTATACAGGGGGAGGACCGGGGAGCTGTTTTTT
D: -; J: TRBJ2-1; size: -; V: TRBV19; CDR3: CATNAGGGGAYNEQFF; DNA: TGTGCAACAAATGCAGGAGGGGGGGGAGCCTACAATGAGCAGTTCTTC
D: -; J: TRBJ2-3; size: -; V: TRBV11-2; CDR3: CASSSFSTDTQYF; DNA: TGTGCCAGCAGCTCCTTTTCCACAGATACGCAGTATTTT
D: TRBD1; J: TRBJ1-1; size: -; V: TRBV7-9; CDR3: CASSPGQAAEAFF; DNA: TGTGCCAGCAGCCCAGGACAGGCCGCTGAAGCTTTCTTT
D: TRBD2; J: TRBJ2-3; size: few; V: TRBV19; CDR3: CASSWTSGTDTQYF; DNA: TGTGCCAGTAGTTGGACTAGCGGCACAGATACGCAGTATTTT
D: TRBD1; J: TRBJ1-5; size: few; V: TRBV7-9; CDR3: CSSSSHPGTGNQPQHF; DNA: TGTTCCAGCAGCTCACACCCCGGGACAGGCAATCAGCCCCAGCATTTT
D: -; J: TRBJ1-1; size: -; V: TRBV19; CDR3: CASSIDRATEAFF; DNA: TGTGCCAGTAGTATAGACAGGGCCACTGAAGCTTTCTTT
D: -; J: TRBJ2-2; size: -; V: TRBV5-1; CDR3: CASSPGAGELFF; DNA: TGCGCCAGCAGCCCGGGGGCCGGGGAGCTGTTTTTT
D: -; J: TRBJ2-3; size: -; V: TRBV5-4; CDR3: CASSKTGGEADTQYF; DNA: TGTGCCAGCAGTAAAACGGGCGGGGAAGCGGATACGCAGTATTTT
D: TRBD2; J: TRBJ2-1; size: once; V: TRBV7-8; CDR3: CASLGLATNEQFF; DNA: TGTGCCAGCTTGGGACTAGCGACGAATGAGCAGTTCTTC
D: TRBD1; J: TRBJ1-1; size: -; V: TRBV4-3; CDR3: CASSQDLSGGITEAFF; DNA: TGCGCCAGCAGCCAAGATCTCTCAGGGGGAATCACTGAAGCTTTCTTT
D: -; J: TRBJ2-7; size: -; V: TRBV7-2; CDR3: CASSLSAGTYEQYF; DNA: TGTGCCAGCAGCTTATCGGCAGGGACCTACGAGCAGTACTTC
D: -; J: TRBJ1-2; size: -; V: TRBV27; CDR3: CASIYYGYTF; DNA: TGTGCCAGCATATACTATGGCTACACCTTC
D: TRBD2; J: TRBJ2-3; size: -; V: TRBV11-2; CDR3: CASSWAGVGTDTQYF; DNA: TGTGCCAGCAGCTGGGCGGGGGTGGGGACAGATACGCAGTATTTT
D: TRBD1; J: TRBJ1-5; size: -; V: TRBV7-2; CDR3: CASSLKTGKGQPQHF; DNA: TGTGCCAGCAGCCTTAAGACAGGGAAGGGTCAGCCCCAGCATTTT
D: -; J: TRBJ1-1; size: -; V: TRBV11-1; CDR3: CASSLGGRGTEAFF; DNA: TGTGCCAGCAGCTTAGGGGGGCGCGGCACTGAAGCTTTCTTT
D: TRBD1; J: TRBJ1-2; size: -; V: TRBV6-1; CDR3: CASRPDRPYGYTF; DNA: TGTGCCAGCAGACCGGACAGGCCATATGGCTACACCTTC
D: -; J: TRBJ1-2; size: many; V: TRBV5-8; CDR3: CASSLVRVNYGYTF; DNA: TGTGCCAGCAGCTTGGTCAGGGTGAACTATGGCTACACCTTC